This T cell receptor (beta chain) was recorded in a study of blood T cells in healthy people across ages. A few counts support this clonotype. CDR1 and CDR2 from the germline V gene are SNHLY and FYNNEI. The CDR3 spans 13 residues. Deletions cut 2 bases from V and 8 bases from J, with 12 bases between. It was with a sample-barcoded 5' primer and a J-beta primer mix that a second PCR of roughly 7 to 12 cycles was run. Each cDNA molecule received a tag from a template-switch adaptor that had 12 random nucleotides. MiXCR was run by TCRdb on the 5' RACE reads, yielding one entry per CDR3 protein. The sample has 550,000 to 800,000 distinct CDR3 sequences; more than 20% are singletons.

The material sequenced was blood. V usage is TRBV2 and J usage is TRBJ1-2; TRBD1 might be the D (6 bases). The receptor was isolated from a man aged 70 or older in good health. CDR3 DNA sequence: TGTGCCAGCAGTGAATCAGGGGTAGGAGGCTACACCTTC. It translates to CASSESGVGGYTF.